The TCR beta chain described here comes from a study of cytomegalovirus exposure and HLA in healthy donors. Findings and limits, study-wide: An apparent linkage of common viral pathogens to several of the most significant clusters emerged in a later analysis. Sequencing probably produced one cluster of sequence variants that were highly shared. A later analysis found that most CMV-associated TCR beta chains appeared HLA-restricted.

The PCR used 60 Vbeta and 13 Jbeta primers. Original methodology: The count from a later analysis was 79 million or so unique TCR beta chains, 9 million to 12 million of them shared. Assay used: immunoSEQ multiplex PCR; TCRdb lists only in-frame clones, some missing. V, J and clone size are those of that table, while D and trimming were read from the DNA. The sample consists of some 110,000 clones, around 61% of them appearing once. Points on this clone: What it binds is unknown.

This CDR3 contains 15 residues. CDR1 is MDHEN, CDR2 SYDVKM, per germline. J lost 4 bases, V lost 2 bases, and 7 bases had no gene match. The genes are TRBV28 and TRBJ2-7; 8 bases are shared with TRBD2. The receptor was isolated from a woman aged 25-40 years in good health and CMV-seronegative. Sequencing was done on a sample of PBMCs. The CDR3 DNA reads TGTGCCAGCAGTTTAATGGTTAGCGGGACTTACGAGCAGTACTTC. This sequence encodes CASSLMVSGTYEQYF.